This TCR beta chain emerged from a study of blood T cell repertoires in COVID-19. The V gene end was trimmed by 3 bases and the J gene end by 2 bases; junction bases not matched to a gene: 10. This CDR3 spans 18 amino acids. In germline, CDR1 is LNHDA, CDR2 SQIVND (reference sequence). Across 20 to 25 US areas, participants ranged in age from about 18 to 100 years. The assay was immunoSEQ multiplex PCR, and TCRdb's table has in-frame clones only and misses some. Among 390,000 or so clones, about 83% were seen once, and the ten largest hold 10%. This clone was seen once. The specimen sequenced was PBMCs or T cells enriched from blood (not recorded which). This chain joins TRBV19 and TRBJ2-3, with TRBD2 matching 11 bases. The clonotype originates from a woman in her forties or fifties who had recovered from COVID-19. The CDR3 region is CASSMPLTSGGTTDTQYF. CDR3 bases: TGTGCCAGTAGTATGCCCCTCACTAGCGGGGGAACCACAGATACGCAGTATTTT.